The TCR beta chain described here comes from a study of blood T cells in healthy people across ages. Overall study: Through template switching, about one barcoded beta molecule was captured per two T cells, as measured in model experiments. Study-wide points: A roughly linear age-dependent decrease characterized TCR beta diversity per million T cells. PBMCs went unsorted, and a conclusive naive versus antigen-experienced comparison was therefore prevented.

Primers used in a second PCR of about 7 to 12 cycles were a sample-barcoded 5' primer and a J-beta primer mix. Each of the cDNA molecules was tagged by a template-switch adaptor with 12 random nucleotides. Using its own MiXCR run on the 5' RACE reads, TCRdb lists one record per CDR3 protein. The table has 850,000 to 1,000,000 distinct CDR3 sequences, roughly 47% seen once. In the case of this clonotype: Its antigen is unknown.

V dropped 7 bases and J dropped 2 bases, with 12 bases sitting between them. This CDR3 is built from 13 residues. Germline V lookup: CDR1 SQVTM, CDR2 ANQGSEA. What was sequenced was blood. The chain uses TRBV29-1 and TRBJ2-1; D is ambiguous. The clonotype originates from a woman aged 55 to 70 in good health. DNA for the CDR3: TGCAGCGCTGGGCGTGACACCTACAATGAGCAGTTCTTC. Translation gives CSAGRDTYNEQFF.